This T cell receptor beta chain came from a study of radiation and T cells in renal cell carcinoma. Whole-study context: Nephrectomy followed 15 Gy stereotactic body radiation by 4 weeks.

Germline V lookup: CDR1 SGHKS, CDR2 YYEKEE (reference sequence). The CDR3 runs 13 residues. The V segment lost 2 bases and the J segment 1 base; nucleotides outside the gene matches: 0. Study-level results: No pretreatment tumor biopsies were available for baseline clonotypes.

A word on this clone: The antigen remains unidentified.

Indicated time point: blood 2 weeks post-SBRT. Treatment in this sample: 15 Gy SBRT to primary tumor, nephrectomy 4 weeks later. Blood was sampled at baseline, 2 weeks and 4 weeks after SBRT. Clones were sequenced by immunoSEQ multiplex PCR, and TCRdb holds only the in-frame ones, with some missing. The repertoire holds about 130,000 clones, 88% seen once, with 4.5% to 7.5% in the top ten. The chain is built from TRBV5-5 and TRBJ2-7; 7 bases are a match to TRBD1. The source is a woman in her 70s with renal cell carcinoma. This material consisted of blood, taken from a patient whose treatment included radiotherapy and nephrectomy. CDR3 in amino acids: CASSLQGSYEQYF. As DNA, the CDR3 is TGTGCCAGCAGCTTACAGGGGTCCTACGAGCAGTACTTC. The whole variable domain, remainder taken from reference TRBV5-5 and TRBJ2-7, is DAGVTQSPTHLIKTRGQQVTLRCSPISGHKSVSWYQQVLGQGPQFIFQYYEKEERGRGNFPDRFSARQFPNYSSELNVNALLLGDSALYLCASSLQGSYEQYFGPGTRLTVT.